A single sample gave rise to the 20 T cell receptor beta chains below, sequenced in a study of type 1 regulatory T cells. MiXCR, applied by TCRdb to the reads, yields one record per CDR3 protein. The data hold some 89,000 distinct CDR3 sequences, with 25% to 40% observed a single time. Sample: CD4+ T cells, either the whole sample or a sorted fraction (not recorded which). The receptors derive from a human donor in good health.

The chain couples TRBV20-1 to TRBJ2-1; 8 positions match TRBD1. The CDR3 spans 12 residues. J was trimmed by 8 bases and V by 5 bases; bases with no gene match: 5. Germline-derived CDR1 and CDR2 are DFQATT and SNEGSKA (reference sequence). CDR3 nucleotide sequence: TGCAGTGCTGAAACGACAGGGGATGAGCAGTTCTTC. Translation: CSAETTGDEQFF.

The genes are TRBV5-1 and TRBJ2-3; 9 bases agree with TRBD2. The CDR3 runs 15 residues. The J segment lost 4 bases and the V segment lost 1 base, leaving 4 bases of the junction unmatched. The germline V gene encodes CDR1 SGHRS and CDR2 YFSETQ. CDR3 bases: TGCGCCAGCAGCTTGCGGGGACTAGCTTCAGATACGCAGTATTTT. This sequence encodes CASSLRGLASDTQYF.

This clonotype was counted a few times. This sequence joins TRBV7-2 and TRBJ1-2; 9 nucleotides match TRBD1. Germline lookup yields CDR1 SGHTA and CDR2 FQGNSA. This CDR3 comprises 16 residues. V trimming: 5 bases; J trimming: 2 bases; junction bases outside the gene matches: 9. CDR3 protein: CASSPWRTGGNYGYTF. The CDR3 DNA sequence: TGTGCCAGCAGCCCCTGGCGAACAGGGGGCAACTATGGCTACACCTTC.

V and J are TRBV9 and TRBJ2-4; D could derive from TRBD1 or TRBD2 (5 bases each). This CDR3 region has 14 residues. Germline lookup yields CDR1 SGDLS and CDR2 YYNGEE. The ends were cut back, 4 bases at V and 5 bases at J, with 13 bases in the middle. The CDR3 DNA follows: TGTGCCAGCAGCTTATCCGGGGCCCAAAACATTCAGTACTTC. It codes for CASSLSGAQNIQYF.

The chain joins TRBV7-3 to TRBJ2-7; 14 bases line up with TRBD2. Trimming took 5 bases from V and 6 from J; bases not matched to a gene: 6. Germline CDR1 SGHTA, CDR2 FQGTGA. This CDR3 has 15 residues. CDR3 DNA: TGTGCCAGCAGCAAGGGACTAGCGGGAGCTGGCGAGCAGTACTTC. Translation: CASSKGLAGAGEQYF.

This chain links TRBV5-4 with TRBJ1-2; possibly TRBD1 for D (5 bases). The germline CDR1 and CDR2 sequences are SGHNT and YYREEE (reference sequence). This CDR3 region has 15 residues. The ends were cut back, 0 bases at V and 7 bases at J, with 16 bases in the middle. The CDR3 DNA reads as TGTGCCAGCAGCTTGGAGCCGGGGCCTAACAGTGGCTACACCTTC. As protein: CASSLEPGPNSGYTF.

The rearrangement joins TRBV5-4 to TRBJ1-5; possible D gene TRBD1, 6 bases. The CDR3 spans 16 residues. V lost 5 bases to trimming and J lost 2 bases, with 17 bases between them. Germline assignment: CDR1 SGHNT and CDR2 YYREEE (reference sequence). Here the CDR3 reads CASSFQGTNGNQPQHF. The CDR3 DNA reads TGTGCCAGCAGTTTCCAGGGGACAAATGGCAATCAGCCCCAGCATTTT.

This clonotype was recorded a few times. The rearrangement uses TRBV7-9 and TRBJ2-5; 9 bases line up with TRBD1. The CDR3 covers 17 residues. The germline V gene encodes CDR1 SEHNR and CDR2 FQNEAQ (reference sequence). V shed 4 bases, J shed 5 bases, and the junction held 14 bases outside the gene matches. The CDR3 region has the DNA TGTGCCAGCAGCTCGACTTTGGGGACAGGGACAGGGGAGACCCAGTACTTC. It encodes CASSSTLGTGTGETQYF.

This clonotype was counted only a few times. The chain couples TRBV7-9 to TRBJ1-2; D is uncertain. The V gene lost 3 bases and the J gene lost 6 bases, with 8 bases spanning the gap. This CDR3 contains 12 residues. Looked up from germline, CDR1 is SEHNR and CDR2 is FQNEAQ (reference sequence). In DNA, the CDR3 is TGTGCCAGCAGCTTCGGAGAGGATGGCTACACCTTC. This sequence encodes CASSFGEDGYTF.

The V gene is TRBV7-9, the J gene TRBJ2-3; 7 nucleotides line up with TRBD1. This CDR3 has 14 amino acids. Germline-derived CDR1 and CDR2 are SEHNR and FQNEAQ (reference sequence). Trimming cost V 5 bases and J 6 bases; bases outside gene matches: 8. The CDR3 DNA reads TGTGCCAGCAGCCGAACGGACAGGTGGGATACGCAGTATTTT. Amino acid sequence: CASSRTDRWDTQYF.

The chain employs TRBV20-1 and TRBJ2-7; 8 nucleotides match TRBD1. Germline lookup yields CDR1 DFQATT and CDR2 SNEGSKA (reference sequence). Trimming took 4 bases from V and 2 from J; bases not matched to a gene: 7. This CDR3 is built from 14 residues. CDR3 region: CSATSDRDTYEQYF. CDR3 DNA: TGCAGTGCTACCTCGGACAGGGATACCTACGAGCAGTACTTC.

In this sample, this clonotype turned up a few times. This chain links TRBV20-1 with TRBJ2-3; no clear D. CDR1 and CDR2 from the germline V gene are DFQATT and SNEGSKA (reference sequence). This CDR3 has 13 amino acids. Trimming removed 5 bases at V and 1 base at J, with 10 bases between. Written as DNA, the CDR3 is TGCAGTGCTCGGGTCCCAGGCACAGATACGCAGTATTTT. Translating it yields CSARVPGTDTQYF.

Ten or more counts support this clonotype. This sequence joins TRBV5-4 and TRBJ2-5; D unresolved. This CDR3 is 12 amino acids long. Deletions cut 6 bases from V and 5 bases from J, with 11 bases between. The germline gives CDR1 SGHNT, CDR2 YYREEE (reference sequence). The CDR3 DNA reads as TGTGCCAGCACGAAAGAGGAGGAGACCCAGTACTTC. This gives the protein CASTKEEETQYF.

This clonotype came up a few times. This rearrangement joins TRBV20-1 to TRBJ2-3; TRBD2 agrees at 12 bases. The CDR3 extends over 15 amino acids. Losses at the gene ends were 4 bases for V and 2 bases for J; bases not matched to a gene: 4. Germline loops: CDR1 DFQATT, CDR2 SNEGSKA (reference sequence). The CDR3 coding sequence is TGCAGTGCTACCGGACTAGCGGGACACACAGATACGCAGTATTTT. Translating it yields CSATGLAGHTDTQYF.

The chain links TRBV10-3 to TRBJ2-5; no clear D gene. CDR1 is ENHRY and CDR2 is SYGVKD in the germline V gene. The V end was cut by 6 bases, the J end by 3 bases, with 11 bases between. The CDR3 runs 13 residues. The CDR3 DNA is TGTGCCATCAGGCAGGACCCCGAAGAGACCCAGTACTTC. Translating it yields CAIRQDPEETQYF.

As DNA, the CDR3 is TGCGCCAGCAGAAGATTGAGCAGGGGGGGCACTGAAGCTTTCTTT. Amino acids: CASRRLSRGGTEAFF. The chain recombines TRBV5-1 with TRBJ1-1; 7 bases are shared with TRBD1. The CDR3 has 15 amino acids. Germline assignment: CDR1 SGHRS and CDR2 YFSETQ. After removal of 5 bases from V and 4 bases from J, the junction contained 11 bases not matched to a gene.

The CDR3 bases are TGCGCCAGCAGCCAAGTCGGGGGTAGGAATGAGCAGTTCTTC. Translating it yields CASSQVGGRNEQFF. The chain uses TRBV4-1 and TRBJ2-1, with a possible D match to TRBD2 (6 bases). Germline V gives CDR1 MGHRA, CDR2 YSYEKL. V was cut by 1 base and J by 7 bases, with 11 bases left in between. There are 14 residues in the CDR3.

The rearrangement joins TRBV28 to TRBJ1-1; 8 nucleotides agree with TRBD1. The CDR3 has 15 residues. Germline V lookup: CDR1 MDHEN, CDR2 SYDVKM. J was trimmed by 3 bases and V by 5 bases; bases with no gene match: 8. The CDR3 region has the DNA TGTGCCAGCAGTCCCGCCGGACAGGGAGACACTGAAGCTTTCTTT. Translating it yields CASSPAGQGDTEAFF. The whole variable domain, remainder taken from reference TRBV28 and TRBJ1-1, is DVKVTQSSRYLVKRTGEKVFLECVQDMDHENMFWYRQDPGLGLRLIYFSYDVKMKEKGDIPEGYSVSREKKERFSLILESASTNQTSMYLCASSPAGQGDTEAFFGQGTRLTVV.

The chain has TRBV18 and TRBJ2-7; 8 nucleotides match TRBD1. Trimming at V came to 3 bases and at J to 7 bases, leaving 8 bases not matched to a gene. Germline V gene data show CDR1 as KGHSH and CDR2 as LQKENI. CDR3 length: 14 residues. The CDR3: CASSPDRAAMEQYF. The DNA of the CDR3 is TGTGCCAGCTCACCGGACAGGGCTGCGATGGAGCAGTACTTC.

This sequence joins TRBV12-3 or TRBV12-4 and TRBJ1-5, with a tentative D call TRBD1 (6 bases). Trimming removed 5 bases from V and 6 bases from J, with 20 bases in between. This CDR3 spans 16 amino acids. The CDR3 region has the DNA TGTGCCAGCAGTCTGGGGTCAGGGGAGCACAGTCAGCCCCAGCATTTT. Translation: CASSLGSGEHSQPQHF.